The source of this T cell receptor (beta chain) is a study of shared clonotypes between healthy human individuals. Study-wide results and caveats: Generally, naive subsets came out with larger estimated richness than memory subsets.

The CDR3 is 14 residues long. Germline lookup yields CDR1 SGHRS and CDR2 YFSETQ. The junction had 5 bases not matched to a gene; V was cut back by 4 bases and J by 4 bases. In the case of this clone: Its cognate antigen is unknown. Different DNA sequences within this sample yield the same CDR3.

The test was conducted at deep level. TCRdb's copy holds only in-frame clones and misses some; the assay was immunoSEQ multiplex PCR. The sample contains 650,000 to 800,000 clones, about two thirds of which appear only once. This clonotype was obtained from a woman in her twenties or thirties in good health. Sequencing was carried out using memory CD4+ T cells sorted from blood. As to subset: CD45RA-negative fraction. The genes are TRBV5-1 and TRBJ1-3, with 7 bases lining up with TRBD1. CDR3 in amino acids: CASSPGTDGNTIYF. The DNA for the CDR3 is TGCGCCAGCAGCCCTGGGACAGACGGAAACACCATATATTTT.